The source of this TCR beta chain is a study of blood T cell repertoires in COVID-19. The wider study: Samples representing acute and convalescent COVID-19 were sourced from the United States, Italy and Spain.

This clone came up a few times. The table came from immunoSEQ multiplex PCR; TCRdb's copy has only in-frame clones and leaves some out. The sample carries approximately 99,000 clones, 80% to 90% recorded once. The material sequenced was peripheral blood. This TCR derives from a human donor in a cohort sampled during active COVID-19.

CDR3 sequence (DNA): TGTGCCAGCAGTAGAGGACAGGGCAGCTGGCCCCAGCATTTT. Encoded protein: CASSRGQGSWPQHF. The chain links TRBV27 to TRBJ1-5; the match to TRBD1 covers 8 bases. The CDR3 spans 14 residues. The germline V gene encodes CDR1 MNHEY and CDR2 SMNVEV (reference sequence). J lost 9 bases, V lost 5 bases, and 9 bases had no gene match.